Ten or more counts support the clone carrying this TCR beta chain. Antigen: not known. Amplification targeted TCR beta CDR3 regions from RNA transcripts. Primed by the HTBI set, a first-round RT-PCR was run on the TCR CDR3. TCRdb analysed the multiplex PCR reads with MiXCR anew, one entry per CDR3 protein. The repertoire consists of a few hundred thousand distinct CDR3 sequences, with approximately 17% occurring once and the leading ten covering roughly 18%. The germline gives CDR1 MDHEN, CDR2 SYDVKM. The V gene end was trimmed by 8 bases and the J gene end by 7 bases; junction bases not matched to a gene: 6. The length of the CDR3 is 12 residues. This specimen comes from a study of T cells in Graves' hyperthyroidism and ophthalmopathy. Overall study findings and caveats: In blood, most of the thyroid clonotypes expanded above 0.001 were also present.

Sequencing was carried out using blood. The TCR originated in a woman aged 18-29 years with Graves' ophthalmopathy. The chain employs TRBV28 and TRBJ1-2; 8 bases map to TRBD1. CDR3 nucleotides: TGTGCCAGCCGTACAGGGGGTGGTGGCTACACCTTC. This codes for CASRTGGGGYTF.